This T cell receptor beta chain was retrieved from a study of blood T cell repertoires in COVID-19. Overall study context: Samples came from the United States, Italy and Spain, spanning acute and convalescent COVID-19. T cells, B-cell-depleted T cells, or PBMCs supplied cDNA or gDNA.

This CDR3 region has 14 residues. V was shortened by 1 base and J by 3 bases, with 7 bases between the two germline ends. Germline-derived CDR1 and CDR2 are LGHNA and YSLEER. Study processing details: Estimated nucleated cell counts came from reference gene primer amplification. Method: immunoSEQ multiplex PCR; TCRdb's copy keeps in-frame clones and lacks some. V, J and clone size derive from that table, while D and trimming were established from the DNA sequence. The sample has approximately 160,000 clones, approximately 80% seen once; the top ten hold 2.5% to 3.5%. The sequence was obtained from a woman aged 55-69 years with acute or convalescent COVID-19. Source material: peripheral blood. This chain joins TRBV4-3 and TRBJ2-1; D gene unclear. For the CDR3, the DNA is TGCGCCAGCAGCCAAGCCATCGGCTACAATGAGCAGTTCTTC. Encoded protein: CASSQAIGYNEQFF.